The subject of this entry is one T cell receptor beta chain. Its antigen is not known. Some clones are missing from TCRdb's copy, which holds only in-frame ones; the method was immunoSEQ multiplex PCR. Of fewer than 900,000 clones listed, 89% are singletons. The data originate from a study of Ad26.COV2.S vaccination and SARS-CoV-2 variants. The sample's treatment: approximately 18 received Ad26.COV2.S at low or high dose, single or two shots; 5 received placebo; per-sample allocation not given. Following the first vaccine or placebo injection, samples were taken on day 63. Looked up from germline, CDR1 is SNHLY and CDR2 is FYNNEI. The CDR3 is 16 residues long. Trimming at V came to 8 bases and at J to 1 base, leaving 12 bases not matched to a gene. Findings and caveats of the study: Those who received the vaccine showed greater spike-specific TCR breadth than those given placebo.

The receptor's source is a person between 18 and 60 years old who received the Ad26.COV2.S COVID-19 vaccine or a placebo. The chain joins TRBV2 to TRBJ2-3; TRBD2 agrees at 7 bases. This specimen consisted of peripheral blood, obtained in a trial of Ad26.COV2.S vaccine versus placebo. Here the CDR3 reads CASQTRTSIRTDTQYF. The CDR3 DNA is TGTGCCAGCCAAACCAGGACTAGTATACGCACAGATACGCAGTATTTT.